This TCR beta chain was profiled in a study of T-cell memory formation after mild COVID-19. Study-level information: TCR clusters largely stayed donor specific.

From 5'RACE with constant-segment primers came TCR alpha and TCR beta cDNA libraries that carried sample barcodes and UMIs. Each CDR3 protein gets one entry after TCRdb re-called the 5' RACE reads with MiXCR. The sample holds more than 250,000 distinct CDR3 sequences, 15% to 20% seen once. Whole-study results and caveats: CD4+ bias marked clones expanding day 15 to 37, unlike balanced contracting clones. Researchers report contracting CD4+ clones mostly in CM and EM, with CD8+ clones in EMRA.

The trim removed 2 bases at V and 1 base at J, leaving 5 bases unmatched. The CDR3 has 15 amino acids. Germline CDR1 and CDR2: SGHDT and YYEEEE. This clonotype appeared a few times. Its antigen is not known. This receptor was obtained from a man between 18 and 29 years old who had mild COVID-19 (a few samples of this study predate the infection). Cell type and time point are not known. Sequencing used PBMCs or a T cell subset sorted from them (not recorded which). The V and J genes are TRBV5-6 and TRBJ2-7; 8 bases align to TRBD1. This CDR3 reads CASSFLGQVSYEQYV. CDR3 sequence (DNA): TGTGCCAGCAGCTTCCTGGGACAGGTGTCCTACGAGCAGTACGTC.